This TCR beta chain was documented in a study of T cells after posttransplantation cyclophosphamide. Libraries were prepared by immunoSEQ multiplex PCR; TCRdb keeps only in-frame clonotypes and omits some of them. Among some 37,000 clones, roughly 78% were seen once, and the ten largest hold 7.5% to 10%. Busulfan-fludarabine conditioning, marrow transplant, and cyclophosphamide on days +3 and +4 were administered. This clonotype originated in a female patient between 40 and 50 years old who received an allogeneic stem cell transplant from a related donor, was CMV-positive, and had no GVHD. The graft donor may be the source of some T cells. The material sequenced was CD4+ T cells sorted from blood, taken approximately 2,000 days after a stem cell transplant with posttransplant cyclophosphamide.

In DNA form, the CDR3 reads TGTGCCAGCAGCAAAGCCCCGTACCCGGGACAGGTTCGTTCAGCGGATGGCTACACCTTC. This translates into CASSKAPYPGQVRSADGYTF. This chain uses TRBV21-1 with TRBJ1-2; TRBD1 is the table's D call, not checked against the DNA. TRBV21-1 is a known pseudogene. This CDR3 is 20 amino acids long.